Sequencing of this T cell receptor beta chain was carried out in a study of shared clonotypes between healthy human individuals. Study-wide findings and caveats: The rarefaction results pointed to incomplete sorted-subset sequencing despite large depth. The sole specimen, blood, was sampled, and tissue repertoires likely differ.

Naive CD8 cells were CD45RO-negative, positively selected for CCR7, excluding terminally differentiated effector memory CD45RA+ cells. The donors were all Caucasian adults (living in Nashville, Tennessee). TCRdb's table, derived via immunoSEQ multiplex PCR, lists solely in-frame clones and lacks some. The sample comprises 2 million to 2.5 million clones, 85% to 95% of which are singletons, and 0.85% to 1.3% rests with the top ten. Regarding this clone: What it binds is not known.

The CDR3 has 15 residues. Germline values: CDR1 MGHRA, CDR2 YSYEKL. V shed 6 bases and J 0 bases; nucleotides not matched to a gene: 3. The specimen sequenced was naive CD8+ T cells sorted from blood. The clonotype comes from a man younger than 35 in good health. The J gene is TRBJ1-5, the V gene TRBV4-1; 9 nucleotides agree with TRBD1. CDR3 amino acids: CASRDRGNSNQPQHF. CDR3 sequence (DNA): TGCGCCAGCAGGGACAGGGGAAATAGCAATCAGCCCCAGCATTTT.